The rows below give T cell receptor beta chains drawn from one sample of a study of Graves' ophthalmopathy and Graves' hyperthyroidism. TCRdb re-analysed the multiplex PCR reads in MiXCR, keeping a single row per CDR3 protein. The sample records over a million distinct CDR3 sequences, 35% to 40% being singletons. Sequencing used peripheral blood or thyroid tissue (not recorded which). The receptor set was obtained from an adult man with Graves' hyperthyroidism. Both conserved end residues are part of each CDR3. A D gene is named only where the DNA matches it firmly. Clone size is given for some rows only: seen once, a few or many times, or a class if the clone is expanded.

clone size	V gene	D gene	J gene	CDR3 protein	CDR3 DNA
many	TRBV15	-	TRBJ2-7	CATSSHVMDNPVQYF	TGTGCCACCAGCAGTCACGTGATGGACAATCCGGTGCAGTACTTC
many	TRBV5-1	TRBD1	TRBJ1-2	CASSKRTGGYGYTF	TGCGCCAGCAGCAAACGGACAGGGGGCTATGGCTACACCTTC
many	TRBV7-9	-	TRBJ1-1	CASSFVWPNTEAFF	TGTGCCAGCAGCTTTGTGTGGCCTAACACTGAAGCTTTCTTT
many	TRBV25-1	-	TRBJ2-7	CATRGVSYEQYF	TGTGCCACGAGGGGGGTGTCCTACGAGCAGTACTTC
few	TRBV2	-	TRBJ2-7	CASSDLPAQISYEQYF	TGTGCCAGCAGTGATTTACCAGCGCAGATCTCCTACGAGCAGTACTTC
-	TRBV11-1	-	TRBJ2-2	CASSPLQNTGELFF	TGTGCCAGCAGCCCTTTACAGAACACCGGGGAGCTGTTTTTT
-	TRBV7-2	TRBD1	TRBJ1-2	CAGSRGRGGYTF	TGTGCCGGAAGCAGGGGGCGCGGGGGCTACACCTTC
many	TRBV10-3	-	TRBJ2-2	CAISEGLTDTGELFF	TGTGCCATCAGTGAAGGACTTACTGACACCGGGGAGCTGTTTTTT
-	TRBV7-9	-	TRBJ1-5	CASSFTSEPQHF	TGTGCCAGCAGCTTCACAAGTGAACCCCAGCATTTT
-	TRBV6-6	-	TRBJ1-5	CASSPRIRTWDQPQHF	TGTGCCAGCAGTCCCCGAATCAGGACCTGGGATCAGCCCCAGCATTTT
many	TRBV11-1	-	TRBJ2-5	CASSLEGAKTQYF	TGTGCCAGCAGCTTAGAAGGTGCAAAGACCCAGTACTTC
few	TRBV28	TRBD1	TRBJ2-7	CASSLSGQVTYEQYF	TGTGCCAGCAGTTTGTCCGGACAGGTAACCTACGAGCAGTACTTC
-	TRBV7-8	-	TRBJ2-1	CASSLRVNEQFF	TGTGCCAGCAGCTTAAGGGTTAATGAGCAGTTCTTC
few	TRBV3-1	-	TRBJ1-5	CASSQGGQSNQPQHF	TGTGCCAGCAGCCAGGGCGGGCAGAGCAATCAGCCCCAGCATTTT
-	TRBV29-1	-	TRBJ1-1	CSVTGYGTEASF	TGCAGCGTCACCGGGTACGGCACTGAAGCTTCCTTT
few	TRBV29-1	TRBD1	TRBJ2-5	CSVPDRAGETQYF	TGCAGCGTTCCGGACAGGGCAGGAGAGACCCAGTACTTC
-	TRBV29-1	-	TRBJ2-5	CSVETRESDAAWETQYF	TGCAGCGTTGAAACTAGGGAGTCGGACGCCGCTTGGGAGACCCAGTACTTC
-	TRBV20-1	TRBD1	TRBJ1-6	CSACVPGQGNSPLHF	TGCAGTGCTTGCGTGCCGGGACAGGGCAATTCACCCCTCCACTTT
many	TRBV11-2	-	TRBJ2-7	CASSLGFLASYEQYF	TGTGCCAGCAGCTTAGGGTTCTTGGCCTCCTACGAGCAGTACTTC
many	TRBV29-1	TRBD1	TRBJ1-2	CSVEDRTGGGGYTF	TGCAGCGTTGAAGATAGGACAGGGGGCGGCGGCTACACCTTC